The 31 T cell receptor beta chains given below trace back to one sample, sequenced in a study of T-cell memory formation after mild COVID-19. TCRdb reprocessed the 5' RACE reads via MiXCR and lists one record per CDR3 protein. Here the sample spans fewer than 50,000 distinct CDR3 sequences, 7.3% being singletons. Sequencing was carried out using PBMCs or a T cell subset sorted from them (not recorded which). The receptors were gathered from a man aged 18 to 30 who had mild COVID-19 (a few samples of this study predate the infection). Cell type and time point are not known.

This clonotype showed up many times. This sequence joins TRBV29-1 and TRBJ2-5; no clear D gene. CDR1 and CDR2 from the germline V gene are SQVTM and ANQGSEA. The CDR3 runs 10 residues. Trimming cost V 4 bases and J 5 bases, with 5 bases left between them. CDR3 sequence (DNA): TGCAGCGTTGTCCGGGAGACCCAGTACTTC. Encoded protein: CSVVRETQYF.

This CDR3 is CASSHFGLNTEAFF. CDR3 nucleotides: TGTGCCAGCAGCCACTTCGGACTGAACACTGAAGCTTTCTTT. This chain links TRBV12-3 or TRBV12-4 with TRBJ1-1; D not certain. The CDR3 loop spans 14 amino acids. V was clipped by 6 bases and J by 0 bases, with 11 bases between them.

The genes are TRBV7-9 and TRBJ2-3, with D possibly matching TRBD2 (5 bases). CDR1 is SEHNR, CDR2 FQNEAQ, per germline (reference sequence). Deletions cut 5 bases from V and 2 bases from J, with 14 bases between. CDR3 length equals 15 residues. CDR3 in DNA: TGTGCCAGCAGCCCCCGGGGTCCAATCACAGATACGCAGTATTTT. It specifies CASSPRGPITDTQYF.

The chain is built from TRBV4-1 and TRBJ2-7, with 11 bases fitting TRBD1. There are 16 residues in the CDR3. Germline-derived CDR1 and CDR2 are MGHRA and YSYEKL. V was pared by 1 base and J by 5 bases, with 7 bases of the junction left unmatched. The CDR3 spells CASSQAWTGGRNEQYV. For the CDR3, the DNA is TGCGCCAGCAGCCAAGCGTGGACAGGGGGCCGCAACGAGCAGTACGTC.

The table lists this clonotype with a few counts. The chain links TRBV2 to TRBJ1-1, with TRBD1 matching over 8 bases. Germline-derived CDR1 and CDR2 are SNHLY and FYNNEI. With V trimmed by 5 bases and J by 5 bases, 4 bases remained unmatched. This CDR3 comprises 13 residues. The DNA for the CDR3 is TGTGCCAGCAGTCCGACAGGGGCTACTGAAGCTTTCTTT. It is translated as CASSPTGATEAFF. Drawing the rest from reference TRBV2 and TRBJ1-1, the complete variable domain is EPEVTQTPSHQVTQMGQEVILRCVPISNHLYFYWYRQILGQKVEFLVSFYNNEISEKSEIFDDQFSVERPDGSNFTLKIRSTKLEDSAMYFCASSPTGATEAFFGQGTRLTVV.

The rearrangement links TRBV20-1 to TRBJ2-1, with D perhaps matching TRBD2 (5 bases). Trimming removed 0 bases from V and 6 bases from J, with 12 bases in between. Germline loops: CDR1 DFQATT, CDR2 SNEGSKA (reference sequence). This CDR3 has 14 amino acids. CDR3 in DNA: TGCAGTGCTAGAGATTGGTCGGGGTCCAATGAGCAGTTCTTC. Protein product: CSARDWSGSNEQFF.

This clonotype has ten or more counts. The chain combines TRBV7-2 with TRBJ2-3; the match to TRBD1 covers 10 bases. The J segment lost 0 bases and the V segment lost 1 base, leaving 1 base of the junction unmatched. The germline V gene encodes CDR1 SGHTA and CDR2 FQGNSA. The CDR3 is 16 residues long. The CDR3 protein is CASSLGGQGSTDTQYF. For the CDR3, the DNA is TGTGCCAGCAGCTTAGGGGGACAGGGGAGCACAGATACGCAGTATTTT.

This clonotype has just a few counts. V usage is TRBV20-1 and J usage is TRBJ1-1, with TRBD1 identical over 9 bases. With 5 bases clipped from V and 11 bases from J, the junction kept 9 bases outside the gene matches. The CDR3 consists of 12 residues. Per germline, CDR1 DFQATT and CDR2 SNEGSKA (reference sequence). CDR3 residues: CSASGQGFVAFF. DNA for the CDR3: TGCAGTGCTTCGGGACAGGGCTTTGTCGCTTTCTTT.

This clonotype appeared a few times. The V gene is TRBV6-6, the J gene TRBJ2-3, with 11 bases identical to TRBD1. V gave up 5 bases and J gave up 5 bases; unmatched junction bases: 6. CDR3 size: 15 residues. The germline CDR1 and CDR2 sequences are MNHNY and SVGAGI (reference sequence). The CDR3 DNA sequence: TGTGCCAGCAGTCTCTGGACAGGGGGCATAGATACGCAGTATTTT. It codes for CASSLWTGGIDTQYF.

In its sample, this clonotype was seen a few times. J is TRBJ2-2 and V is TRBV12-3 or TRBV12-4; the D is unclear. The CDR3 consists of 13 residues. The ends were cut back, 6 bases at V and 5 bases at J, with 10 bases in the middle. CDR3 sequence reads: CASSPTETGELFF. DNA of the CDR3: TGTGCCAGCAGCCCGACGGAGACCGGGGAGCTGTTTTTT.

This clonotype was seen only a few times. The gene calls are TRBV9 and TRBJ1-4; D uncertain. The germline V gene encodes CDR1 SGDLS and CDR2 YYNGEE. The length of the CDR3 is 15 residues. Trimming took off 0 bases at V and 4 bases at J, with 10 bases between the two ends. The CDR3 region has the DNA TGTGCCAGCAGCGTAGGCGTAGTCCTTAATGAAAAACTGTTTTTT. Amino acid sequence: CASSVGVVLNEKLFF.

This clonotype was found many times. The chain joins TRBV5-1 to TRBJ2-1; perhaps TRBD1 as D (6 bases). This CDR3 comprises 14 residues. Looked up from germline, CDR1 is SGHRS and CDR2 is YFSETQ. V lost 4 bases and J 7 bases, leaving 15 bases between the germline ends. The CDR3 region is CASSVGTRGNEQFF. The CDR3 region has the DNA TGCGCCAGCAGCGTCGGGACACGAGGGAATGAGCAGTTCTTC.

This clonotype was seen a few times. This chain joins TRBV29-1 and TRBJ1-1; D unclear. CDR3 size: 12 residues. Per the germline V gene, CDR1 is SQVTM and CDR2 is ANQGSEA. Trimming removed 3 bases at V and 1 base at J, with 6 bases between. The DNA of the CDR3 is TGCAGCGTTGACGTGAGGAACACTGAAGCTTTCTTT. This gives the protein CSVDVRNTEAFF. The full variable domain, rest sourced from reference TRBV29-1 and TRBJ1-1, is SAVISQKPSRDICQRGTSLTIQCQVDSQVTMMFWYRQQPGQSLTLIATANQGSEATYESGFVIDKFPISRPNLTFSTLTVSNMSPEDSSIYLCSVDVRNTEAFFGQGTRLTVV.

Ten or more counts support this clonotype. This sequence joins TRBV12-3 or TRBV12-4 and TRBJ2-2, with TRBD1 matching over 7 bases. This CDR3 region has 15 residues. Trimming cost V 6 bases and J 3 bases; bases outside gene matches: 7. The CDR3 sequence is CASRLGQRDTGELFF. The CDR3 nucleotides are TGTGCCAGCAGACTGGGACAGAGAGACACCGGGGAGCTGTTTTTT.

The chain couples TRBV20-1 to TRBJ1-1, with a tentative D call TRBD1 (6 bases). CDR1 is DFQATT, CDR2 SNEGSKA, per germline (reference sequence). This CDR3 comprises 14 residues. Deletions cut 0 bases from V and 6 bases from J, with 14 bases between. The CDR3: CSARDRRGLPEAFF. DNA for the CDR3: TGCAGTGCTAGAGATCGACGGGGGCTCCCTGAAGCTTTCTTT.

This clonotype was counted a few times. The V and J genes are TRBV7-3 and TRBJ2-1, with no clear D. This CDR3 is 15 amino acids long. V was shortened by 4 bases and J by 0 bases, with 10 bases between the two germline ends. From germline, CDR1 is SGHTA and CDR2 FQGTGA. CDR3 region: CASSSDPASYNEQFF. DNA of the CDR3: TGTGCCAGCAGCTCGGACCCCGCCTCCTACAATGAGCAGTTCTTC.

This clonotype was observed once. The chain couples TRBV7-2 to TRBJ1-4; D perhaps matches TRBD1 (6 bases). Germline CDR1 is SGHTA and CDR2 is FQGNSA. This CDR3 is 14 amino acids long. Trimming took 4 bases from V and 10 from J, leaving 16 bases between them. The CDR3 region is CASSSDTGTRKLFF. Written as DNA, the CDR3 is TGTGCCAGCAGCTCCGACACCGGGACAAGAAAACTGTTTTTT.

V and J are TRBV4-1 and TRBJ1-1; D perhaps matches TRBD1 (6 bases). Per germline, CDR1 MGHRA and CDR2 YSYEKL. The CDR3 loop spans 16 amino acids. V lost 2 bases to trimming and J lost 5 bases, with 18 bases between them. The CDR3 reads CASSQLPTGMGTEAFF. The CDR3 bases are TGCGCCAGCAGCCAACTTCCAACAGGGATGGGGACTGAAGCTTTCTTT.

This clonotype was detected only a few times. The gene calls are TRBV4-3 and TRBJ1-4; 7 nucleotides line up with TRBD1. The CDR3 runs to 16 residues. Germline lookup yields CDR1 LGHNA and CDR2 YSLEER. After removal of 1 base from V and 8 bases from J, the junction contained 10 bases not matched to a gene. CDR3: CASSQVVSRTGEKLFF. In DNA form, the CDR3 reads TGCGCCAGCAGCCAAGTAGTCTCCAGGACAGGCGAAAAACTGTTTTTT.

This clonotype was counted at least ten times. J is TRBJ2-5 and V is TRBV4-2; 12 bases agree with TRBD2. The V gene end was trimmed by 6 bases and the J gene end by 5 bases; junction bases not matched to a gene: 4. Germline V CDR1 and CDR2: LGHNA, YNFKEQ. The CDR3 is 14 residues long. CDR3 in DNA: TGTGCCAGCAGTCCTAGCGGGGGGGGCGAGACCCAGTACTTC. Amino acid sequence: CASSPSGGGETQYF.

In this sample, this clonotype turned up a few times. This chain joins TRBV20-1 and TRBJ2-3; the D is unclear. The CDR3 loop spans 13 amino acids. The germline CDR1 and CDR2 sequences are DFQATT and SNEGSKA (reference sequence). V lost 8 bases, J lost 0 bases, and 12 bases lay in between. The CDR3 reads CSPRVPSTDTQYF. The CDR3 bases are TGCAGTCCCCGGGTACCGAGCACAGATACGCAGTATTTT.

The CDR3 loop reads CASSPTLQERTQYF. The CDR3 coding sequence is TGTGCCAGCAGCCCCACCCTCCAAGAGAGGACCCAGTACTTC. The chain couples TRBV5-6 to TRBJ2-5; D is uncertain. The V end lost 4 bases, the J end lost 7 bases, and 17 bases lay between the germline ends. The CDR3 loop spans 14 amino acids. Germline-derived CDR1 and CDR2 are SGHDT and YYEEEE.

The chain recombines TRBV20-1 with TRBJ1-2, with 8 bases lining up with TRBD1. Germline V gene sequence: CDR1 DFQATT, CDR2 SNEGSKA (reference sequence). V shed 2 bases and J 2 bases; nucleotides not matched to a gene: 7. The CDR3 spans 15 residues. The DNA for the CDR3 is TGCAGTGCTAGAACCGACAGGGGCCTAAACTATGGCTACACCTTC. Its translation: CSARTDRGLNYGYTF.

A few counts support this clonotype. The chain recombines TRBV6-6 with TRBJ1-5; 8 bases align to TRBD1. The CDR3 consists of 12 residues. V gave up 11 bases and J gave up 4 bases; unmatched junction bases: 4. The germline CDR1 and CDR2 sequences are MNHNY and SVGAGI (reference sequence). For the CDR3, the DNA is TGTGCCGGAAGACAGGGGAATCAGCCCCAGCATTTT. Translation gives CAGRQGNQPQHF.

This clonotype turned up a few times. The rearrangement links TRBV20-1 to TRBJ1-5; D might be TRBD1 (6 bases). Germline CDR1 DFQATT, CDR2 SNEGSKA (reference sequence). V was cut by 0 bases and J by 4 bases, with 25 bases left in between. CDR3 size: 19 residues. CDR3 protein: CSARDLYRDLNDENQPQHF. CDR3 DNA: TGCAGTGCTAGAGATTTATACAGGGACCTTAACGACGAGAATCAGCCCCAGCATTTT.

This clonotype was seen ten or more times. V and J are TRBV24-1 and TRBJ1-2; 8 nucleotides line up with TRBD1. This CDR3 is 14 amino acids long. The germline CDR1 and CDR2 sequences are KGHDR and SFDVKD. V lost 5 bases and J lost 3; bases outside the gene matches: 4. The CDR3 loop reads CATSAPGQDYGYTF. Here the CDR3 DNA reads TGTGCCACCAGTGCCCCGGGACAGGACTATGGCTACACCTTC.

There are many counts of this clonotype. This chain uses TRBV4-3 with TRBJ1-5; 7 bases line up with TRBD1. Looked up from germline, CDR1 is LGHNA and CDR2 is YSLEER. Trimming at V came to 4 bases and at J to 5 bases, leaving 8 bases not matched to a gene. This CDR3 is 15 amino acids long. CDR3 loop: CASSPTGDSYQPQHF. The DNA for the CDR3 is TGCGCCAGCAGCCCAACAGGGGACAGTTATCAGCCCCAGCATTTT.

The rearrangement links TRBV9 to TRBJ1-3, with D maybe TRBD1 (5 bases). V dropped 0 bases and J dropped 0 bases, with 7 bases sitting between them. Germline V gene lookup returns CDR1 SGDLS and CDR2 YYNGEE. The CDR3 is 15 amino acids. The CDR3 DNA follows: TGTGCCAGCAGCGTAGGAGGGGACTCTGGAAACACCATATATTTT. Protein product: CASSVGGDSGNTIYF.

This clonotype was detected only a few times. This chain uses TRBV7-9 with TRBJ1-2; D is undetermined. Per the germline V gene, CDR1 is SEHNR and CDR2 is FQNEAQ (reference sequence). V lost 1 base to trimming and J lost 3 bases, with 12 bases between them. This CDR3 has 15 residues. CDR3: CASSLGEGMDYGYTF. The CDR3 coding sequence is TGTGCCAGCAGCTTAGGAGAGGGTATGGACTATGGCTACACCTTC.

The chain couples TRBV6-5 to TRBJ2-4, with D perhaps matching TRBD1 (5 bases). V lost 6 bases and J lost 5, with 17 bases in between. Germline CDR1 MNHEY, CDR2 SVGAGI. CDR3 length: 15 amino acids. CDR3 in DNA: TGTGCCAGCAGGATGACCGCAGGGCGAGAAAACATTCAGTACTTC. Translating gives CASRMTAGRENIQYF.

This clonotype has a handful of counts. V gene TRBV9 combines with J gene TRBJ2-3; D is unclear. CDR1 is SGDLS, CDR2 YYNGEE, per germline. Trimming left V 1 base short and J 1 base short, with 7 bases between. The CDR3 has 14 amino acids. The CDR3 nucleotides are TGTGCCAGCAGCGTATTGTGGGGCACAGATACGCAGTATTTT. Translated, it gives CASSVLWGTDTQYF. Looking up the rest from reference TRBV9 and TRBJ2-3 gives the full variable domain: DSGVTQTPKHLITATGQRVTLRCSPRSGDLSVYWYQQSLDQGLQFLIQYYNGEERAKGNILERFSAQQFPDLHSELNLSSLELGDSALYFCASSVLWGTDTQYFGPGTRLTVL.